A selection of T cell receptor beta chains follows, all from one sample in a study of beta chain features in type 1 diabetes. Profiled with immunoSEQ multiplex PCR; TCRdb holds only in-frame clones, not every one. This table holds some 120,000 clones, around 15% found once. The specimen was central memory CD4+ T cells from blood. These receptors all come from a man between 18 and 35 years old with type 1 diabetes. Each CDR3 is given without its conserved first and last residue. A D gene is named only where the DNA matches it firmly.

cdr3_aa: ASSSQGLAGADTQY; v_call: TRBV7-3; d_call: TRBD2; j_call: TRBJ2-3
cdr3_aa: ASSYSGASGYNEQF; v_call: TRBV6-6; d_call: TRBD2; j_call: TRBJ2-1
cdr3_aa: ASSIEVAGGESYEQY; v_call: TRBV19; d_call: TRBD1; j_call: TRBJ2-7
cdr3_aa: ASSVGANYGYT; v_call: TRBV6-1; d_call: -; j_call: TRBJ1-2
cdr3_aa: ASSYDRDQAQH; v_call: TRBV4-2; d_call: -; j_call: TRBJ1-5
cdr3_aa: AWKNRDDGYT; v_call: TRBV30; d_call: -; j_call: TRBJ1-2
cdr3_aa: ASSDTGGSGEKLF; v_call: TRBV25-1; d_call: TRBD1; j_call: TRBJ1-4
cdr3_aa: ASSPPTGLALGAF; v_call: TRBV27; d_call: TRBD1; j_call: TRBJ1-1
cdr3_aa: ASSVEGTSSYEQY; v_call: TRBV9; d_call: -; j_call: TRBJ2-7
cdr3_aa: ASSLQARQGNEQF; v_call: TRBV7-2; d_call: TRBD1; j_call: TRBJ2-1
cdr3_aa: ASSQTGADTQY; v_call: TRBV6-5; d_call: TRBD1; j_call: TRBJ2-3
cdr3_aa: ASSITGKTGELF; v_call: TRBV6-1; d_call: -; j_call: TRBJ2-2
cdr3_aa: ASRSPSGTGELF; v_call: TRBV28; d_call: -; j_call: TRBJ2-2
cdr3_aa: ASSVGFGDEQF; v_call: TRBV18; d_call: -; j_call: TRBJ2-1
cdr3_aa: ASTLAGSYNEQF; v_call: TRBV19; d_call: TRBD2; j_call: TRBJ2-1
cdr3_aa: ASSPTLSGGAEDTQY; v_call: TRBV7-2; d_call: TRBD2; j_call: TRBJ2-3
cdr3_aa: ASSELWGGSRNEQF; v_call: TRBV25-1; d_call: TRBD2; j_call: TRBJ2-1
cdr3_aa: SVAHSGDIQY; v_call: TRBV29-1; d_call: -; j_call: TRBJ2-4
cdr3_aa: ASSLAGYNEQY; v_call: TRBV5-1; d_call: -; j_call: TRBJ2-7
cdr3_aa: ASSLHSTGELF; v_call: TRBV7-2; d_call: -; j_call: TRBJ2-2
cdr3_aa: SVLDRLFTGEQY; v_call: TRBV29-1; d_call: TRBD1; j_call: TRBJ2-5
cdr3_aa: ASSLSIGNTIY; v_call: TRBV7-9; d_call: -; j_call: TRBJ1-3
cdr3_aa: ASSLAATRDEQY; v_call: TRBV7-9; d_call: -; j_call: TRBJ2-7
cdr3_aa: ASRLEDTQY; v_call: TRBV25-1; d_call: -; j_call: TRBJ2-3
cdr3_aa: ASSRLAGQETQY; v_call: TRBV4-3; d_call: TRBD2; j_call: TRBJ2-5
cdr3_aa: ASTGTYNEQF; v_call: TRBV28; d_call: -; j_call: TRBJ2-1
cdr3_aa: SVLSSGTGGRSYNEQF; v_call: TRBV29-1; d_call: TRBD1; j_call: TRBJ2-1
cdr3_aa: ASSLAAQGVNQPQH; v_call: TRBV7-2; d_call: -; j_call: TRBJ1-5
cdr3_aa: ASSFFREQF; v_call: TRBV7-2; d_call: -; j_call: TRBJ2-1
cdr3_aa: ASSLAWTDNSPLH; v_call: TRBV5-1; d_call: -; j_call: TRBJ1-6
cdr3_aa: AISEATKGGSPLH; v_call: TRBV6-4; d_call: -; j_call: TRBJ1-6
cdr3_aa: SVAIAGPSTDTQY; v_call: TRBV29-1; d_call: TRBD2; j_call: TRBJ2-3
cdr3_aa: ASSEALRVGHLQSYGYT; v_call: TRBV2; d_call: -; j_call: TRBJ1-2
cdr3_aa: ASSPATEETKETQY; v_call: TRBV7-9; d_call: -; j_call: TRBJ2-5
cdr3_aa: AWSVSRTGAYEQY; v_call: TRBV30; d_call: TRBD1; j_call: TRBJ2-7
cdr3_aa: ASSHRTEYNEQF; v_call: TRBV7-2; d_call: -; j_call: TRBJ2-1
cdr3_aa: ASRLNFGETAQY; v_call: TRBV7-3; d_call: -; j_call: TRBJ2-5
cdr3_aa: ASSYYGLAPSEQY; v_call: TRBV6-5; d_call: TRBD2; j_call: TRBJ2-7
cdr3_aa: ASSFSGQGYNEQF; v_call: TRBV7-3; d_call: TRBD1; j_call: TRBJ2-1
cdr3_aa: AISGVGRLSDTQY; v_call: TRBV10-3; d_call: TRBD2; j_call: TRBJ2-3
cdr3_aa: ASSPEGGAGVTDTQY; v_call: TRBV5-1; d_call: TRBD2; j_call: TRBJ2-3
cdr3_aa: ASSLTSATETQY; v_call: TRBV7-2; d_call: TRBD2; j_call: TRBJ2-5
cdr3_aa: ASSEWGGAEAF; v_call: TRBV6-1; d_call: -; j_call: TRBJ1-1
cdr3_aa: ASSISGDGMNTEAF; v_call: TRBV19; d_call: -; j_call: TRBJ1-1
cdr3_aa: SVGETFYGYT; v_call: TRBV29-1; d_call: -; j_call: TRBJ1-2
cdr3_aa: ASRDFVLGRGGEQF; v_call: TRBV2; d_call: -; j_call: TRBJ2-1
cdr3_aa: ASSIWQGTLNTEAF; v_call: TRBV19; d_call: -; j_call: TRBJ1-1
cdr3_aa: AWSLGDPGELF; v_call: TRBV30; d_call: -; j_call: TRBJ2-2
cdr3_aa: ASSAAVTRETEAF; v_call: TRBV2; d_call: -; j_call: TRBJ1-1